Listed below are T cell receptor beta chains from one sample, sequenced in a study of a mutant IDH1 vaccine in newly diagnosed glioma. TCRdb's table, derived via immunoSEQ multiplex PCR, lists solely in-frame clones and lacks some. The sample has about 36,000 clones, 75% to 85% seen once. Antigen specificity for these receptors is unknown. Sequencing used PBMCs, obtained from a glioma patient whose treatment included an IDH1 peptide vaccine. Source of these receptors: a man aged 45-65 years with glioma. CDR3s include the opening cysteine and the closing phenylalanine or tryptophan. A D gene is named only where the DNA matches it firmly. Clone size, where shown, is once, few, many, or a class for clones that have expanded.

>TRBV7-9|-|-|TRBJ1-4
TGTGCCAGCAGCTTAGAAGGAACAACTAATGAAAAACTGTTTTTT
CASSLEGTTNEKLFF
>TRBV20-1|-|once|TRBJ2-5
TGCAGTGCTAACAGGGAGACCCAGTACTTC
CSANRETQYF
>TRBV11-3|-|-|TRBJ2-3
TGTGCCAGCAGCTTAGCCGGGACAGATACGCAGTATTTT
CASSLAGTDTQYF
>TRBV7-8|TRBD2|-|TRBJ2-3
TGTGCCAGCAGCTTAACGGTTAATAGGCTAGCGGGACCAGATACGCAGTATTTT
CASSLTVNRLAGPDTQYF
>TRBV6-1|-|once|TRBJ1-1
TGTGCCAGCAGTGAATTGACGGGAAGAACTGAAGCTTTCTTT
CASSELTGRTEAFF
>TRBV15|-|-|TRBJ1-2
TGTGCCACCAGCAGAGATCGGCACCAGTATGGCTACACCTTC
CATSRDRHQYGYTF
>TRBV6-1|-|-|TRBJ2-7
TGTGCCAGCACCTCTAGTACGGGATGGGAGCAGTACTTC
CASTSSTGWEQYF
>TRBV2|-|-|TRBJ2-2
TGTGCCACCCTAGCAACCGGGGAGCTGTTTTTT
CATLATGELFF
>TRBV4-1|-|-|TRBJ2-3
TGCGCCAGCAGCCAAAGGACAGACACAGATACGCAGTATTTT
CASSQRTDTDTQYF
>TRBV6-1|-|-|TRBJ1-2
TGTGCCAGCAGTGAAGGAGGGTTATACGGCTACACCTTC
CASSEGGLYGYTF
>TRBV19|TRBD2|-|TRBJ2-2
TGTGCCAGTAGTCCCGGGACTAGCGGTTACACCGGGGAGCTGTTTTTT
CASSPGTSGYTGELFF
>TRBV9|-|-|TRBJ1-2
TGTGCCAGCAGCGTAGAGGTGGGCTATGGCTACACCTTC
CASSVEVGYGYTF
>TRBV5-6|-|once|TRBJ2-1
TGTGCCAGCAGCTCGACACTTGAGCAGTTCTTC
CASSSTLEQFF
>TRBV4-1|-|-|TRBJ1-1
TGCGCCAGCAGCTTACGGGTGAACACTGAAGCTTTCTTT
CASSLRVNTEAFF
>TRBV5-6|TRBD2|few|TRBJ2-3
TGTGCCAGCAGCTCCTTTGTGGGGTCCCCTAGCGGCTCCACAGATACGCAGTATTTT
CASSSFVGSPSGSTDTQYF
>TRBV20-1|-|-|TRBJ2-7
TGCAGTGCTAGGAATTACGAGCAGTACTTC
CSARNYEQYF
>TRBV10-3|TRBD2|once|TRBJ2-3
TGTGCCATCCTCGCGGGGGGAGCGGGAGGGCCCATATCCTCAGATACGCAGTATTTT
CAILAGGAGGPISSDTQYF
>TRBV27|-|-|TRBJ2-7
TGTGCCAGCAGTCTCGGACAGCTTTACTACGAGCAGTACTTC
CASSLGQLYYEQYF
>TRBV19|-|-|TRBJ1-2
TGTGCCAGTAGTATAGATCACAGTCGAATGGGGTATGGCTACACCTTC
CASSIDHSRMGYGYTF
>TRBV18|-|once|TRBJ2-1
TGTGCCAGCTCTTCCAATACAGGGAACCTTGGAGATGAGCAGTTCTTC
CASSSNTGNLGDEQFF
>TRBV7-7|-|-|TRBJ2-2
TGTGCCAGCAGTCCGACGGTAGGGGGGCCCCGGAACGGGGAGCTGTTTTTT
CASSPTVGGPRNGELFF
>TRBV4-1|-|few|TRBJ2-7
TGCGCCAGCCCAAGAGCGACCTCCTACGAGCAGTACTTC
CASPRATSYEQYF
>TRBV4-3|-|-|TRBJ2-7
TGCGCCAGCAGCCAAGAGTCGTTTCGCGAGCAGTACTTC
CASSQESFREQYF
>TRBV4-3|-|once|TRBJ1-6
TGCGCCAGCAGCCAAGAGATCCGCAGGGACTATAATTCACCCCTCCACTTT
CASSQEIRRDYNSPLHF
>TRBV29-1|-|-|TRBJ2-2
TGCAGCGTCTATGGACACCTAAACACCGGGGAGCTGTTTTTT
CSVYGHLNTGELFF
>TRBV2|TRBD1|-|TRBJ2-1
TGTGCCAGCACCTTGGGGCCCGGACAGGTCAATGAGCAGTTCTTC
CASTLGPGQVNEQFF
>TRBV4-1|TRBD2|once|TRBJ2-2
TGCGCCAGCAGCCAGAGCACGGGACTAGCAATCATCACCGGGGAGCTGTTTTTT
CASSQSTGLAIITGELFF
>TRBV19|-|once|TRBJ1-5
TGTGCCAGTAGTATTGGGGGACCTTATCAGCCCCAGCATTTT
CASSIGGPYQPQHF
>TRBV7-7|-|-|TRBJ1-2
TGTGCCAGCAGTTACCCCCCCGTCGGTTATCAAAAAGGCTACACCTTC
CASSYPPVGYQKGYTF
>TRBV7-9|TRBD2|few|TRBJ2-2
TGTGCCAGCAGCCCGAGGATCGCGGGAGGAGGGACCGGGGAGCTGTTTTTT
CASSPRIAGGGTGELFF
>TRBV4-1|TRBD2|-|TRBJ2-2
TGCGCCAGCAGCCAAGATCCGGGGGGGCGCGGCACCGGGGAGCTGTTTTTT
CASSQDPGGRGTGELFF
>TRBV6-1|TRBD1|once|TRBJ2-3
TGTGCCAGCAGTACAGGGGCAGATACGCAGTATTTT
CASSTGADTQYF
>TRBV20-1|-|-|TRBJ2-3
TGCAGTGCCGAAGATACGCAGTATTTT
CSAEDTQYF
>TRBV14|TRBD1|-|TRBJ2-2
TGTGCCAGCAGCCATCCAGGACAGGGGGCGAACACCGGGGAGCTGTTTTTT
CASSHPGQGANTGELFF
>TRBV7-9|-|-|TRBJ2-1
TGTGCCAGCAGCTTTAGTACTGAGCAGTTCTTC
CASSFSTEQFF
>TRBV6-1|-|-|TRBJ1-1
TGTGCCAGCAGTGAAGCCTCTCTGGACAAATACACTGAAGCTTTCTTT
CASSEASLDKYTEAFF
>TRBV2|-|-|TRBJ2-7
TGTGCCAGCAGTGGACAGGTCGAGCAGTACTTC
CASSGQVEQYF
>TRBV5-5|-|-|TRBJ1-5
TGTGCCAGCAGCTTCCAGGGCAATAGCAATCAGCCCCAGCATTTT
CASSFQGNSNQPQHF
>TRBV10-3|-|-|TRBJ2-2
TGTGCCATCAGTGAGATTGGCGGCACCGGGGAGCTGTTTTTT
CAISEIGGTGELFF
>TRBV10-3|-|-|TRBJ2-5
TGTGCCATCAGTGGGGGGTCTAACAGGGAGACCCAGTACTTC
CAISGGSNRETQYF
>TRBV7-2|-|few|TRBJ1-5
TGTGCCAGCAGCTGGGTAGGGAATCAGCCCCAGCATTTT
CASSWVGNQPQHF
>TRBV9|TRBD2|-|TRBJ2-3
TGTGCCAGCAGCCCGATGGTAGCGGGAAGCACAGATACGCAGTATTTT
CASSPMVAGSTDTQYF
>TRBV5-4|-|few|TRBJ1-1
TGTGCCAGCAAGAGCAACACTGAAGCTTTCTTT
CASKSNTEAFF